This T cell receptor (beta chain) is from a study of T cell repertoires and HLA-DP antigens. Whole-study context: In vitro CD4+ alloreactivity was against HeLa-presented HLA-DP. Whole-study findings and limits: Responder cells were total CD4+ cells with a HeLa antigen-presenting system. No separate analysis of naive versus memory CD4+ cells was done.

On this clone: Its antigen is unknown.

Sequencing used immunoSEQ multiplex PCR; TCRdb keeps in-frame clones, though not all of them. The data show about 89,000 clones, roughly nine tenths seen once. Untouched CD4+ T cells were bead-isolated from PBMC at approximately 98% purity. The CDR3 runs to 16 residues. V was pared by 4 bases and J by 6 bases, with 12 bases of the junction left unmatched. Germline values: CDR1 SGDLS, CDR2 YYNGEE. V is TRBV9 and J is TRBJ2-3; 9 bases are a match to TRBD2. The TCR comes from a middle-aged man in good health and CMV-seronegative. Sample: CD4+ T cells from PBMCs. The CDR3 reads CASSLGLAGWGDTQYF. CDR3 DNA: TGTGCCAGCAGCCTTGGTCTAGCGGGGTGGGGTGATACGCAGTATTTT.